This T cell receptor (beta chain) stems from a study of immune aging and cytomegalovirus after organ transplant (dated by TCRdb to 2020 to 2023). Study-level background: Three-drug immunosuppression with prednisone, tacrolimus, and mycophenolate was given to all transplant recipients. Study-wide findings and limitations: Following viremia, aged-phenotype cells rose post-transplant in clones of any size, with the rise occurring earlier in large clones (days 200-264) than in small clones. Large clones contained a bigger proportion of TEMRA cells, and over time the seven largest clones (fewer than 2,000 cells) picked up aged and TEMRA cells and lost TCM cells. Since the sequencing data did not include a CD57 measurement, a conservative gene-based definition of aging was used in its place.

Preparation of the library involved single-cell sequencing. TCRdb lists the instrument as Illumina NovaSeq 6000. For cell capture and library preparation, the team used the BD Rhapsody Targeted mRNA and AbSeq Reagent Kit in a microwell format. The libraries included TCR, sample tags, AbSeq, and targeted mRNA from the Human T-Cell Expression Panel, along with custom TOX and TOX2 primers. An Illumina NovaSeq was used to sequence the libraries. In the authors' own workflow: The analysis covered about 9,800 cells in total, of which over 7,000 were CD8 T cells and about 4,500 were CD8 T cells with an identifiable TCR CDR3. The BD Rhapsody Targeted Analysis Pipeline, including V(D)J processing, was run on the Seven Bridges Genomics platform to process the raw data. SeqGeq 1.6.0 was used for quality control, Sample Tag demultiplexing with Lex-BDSMK, clone identification with VDJ Explorer, and Seurat clustering. A clone was considered non-expanded if it made up <1% of CD8 T cells, and considered a clonal expansion if it made up >2.5% of the sample. The raw public data were reprocessed by TCRdb itself: fastp quality trimming at Q25, MiXCR clonotype calling, in-frame beta chains only. Rows matching on CDR3 protein sequence are summarized as one entry with the most common DNA and genes. The V and J calls, along with clone size, are taken from TCRdb and not from the paper's own processing. The sample table holds 20,000 to 25,000 distinct CDR3 sequences, of which just over 35% were seen once. The ten largest clones add up to 20% to 30% of the sample.

Taken with the paper, the label for time point translates to: five sample-tagged time points from pre-transplant (day -1) to day 368 post-transplant, pooled. Thawed PBMC were stimulated with a CMV IE-1 overlapping peptide library for 12 hours, with no transport inhibitors added. Thawed cells were rested overnight and then stimulated in R10 medium with CD28/CD49d costimulation. The IE-1 peptide library consisted of 15-amino-acid peptides overlapping by 11 amino acids. Each time point was barcoded with BD Single-Cell Multiplexing Kit Sample Tags, pooled, and stained with oligo-conjugated anti-CD45RA plus sorting antibodies. A BD FACSAria III was used to sort CMV-responsive CD8+CD137+ and CD4+CD154+ T cells at 4-way purity. Blood samples were drawn into EDTA vacutainers and processed by Ficoll gradient within 1-24 hours. The CDR3 runs 14 amino acids, cysteine and phenylalanine included. Only the CDR3 DNA stays, 42 bases, in frame from base 1. As encoded in the germline V gene, CDR1 is SGDLS while CDR2 is YYNGEE.

On this clonotype: No cognate antigen has been identified for it. An end of the junction does not agree with germline; a read error may underlie this.

Sequencing was performed on CMV peptide-activated CD4+ and CD8+ T cells sorted from blood, taken at five time points, pooled. What this sample's cell subset or site label stands for: sorted CD8+CD137+ and CD4+CD154+ T cells after about 12 h CMV IE-1 peptide stimulation. The receptor's source is a female donor who had a heart transplant and CMV viremia. The chain joins TRBV9 to TRBJ2-7; the D gene is possibly TRBD1, with 5 bases matching. The base sequence is TGTACCAGCAGCGCCCGACAGTTCTCCTACGAGCAGTACTTC. The translation is CTSSARQFSYEQYF.